The clone carrying this T cell receptor (beta chain) was counted at least ten times. The antigen is not known. TCR beta CDR3 sequences were amplified from RNA transcripts. HTBI primers were used for first-round RT-PCR of the TCR CDR3. Using its own MiXCR run on the multiplex PCR reads, TCRdb lists one record per CDR3 protein. The table has 530,000 or so distinct CDR3 sequences, about 43% seen once; the top ten hold approximately 7.5%. No progression to ophthalmopathy during 18 months of follow-up defined stable disease. Hyperthyroidism patients were newly diagnosed, had disease duration under 2 months, and were aged 18 to 65 years. V dropped 6 bases and J dropped 6 bases, with 15 bases sitting between them. In germline, CDR1 is MNHEY, CDR2 SVGAGI. There are 15 residues in the CDR3. The data were taken from a study of T cells in Graves' hyperthyroidism and ophthalmopathy. Study-wide results and caveats: Most clonotypes that expanded in the thyroid above 0.001 also showed up in blood. Model-based prediction identified ophthalmopathy a median roughly six months prior to its onset.

This TCR came from a woman aged 18-29 years with Graves' hyperthyroidism. This chain links TRBV6-5 with TRBJ2-6; D not resolved. The sequenced material came from peripheral blood or thyroid tissue (not recorded which). The CDR3 DNA reads TGTGCCAGCAGAGAGTTTGGGGTCGAGGCCAACGTCCTGACTTTC. Translated, it gives CASREFGVEANVLTF.